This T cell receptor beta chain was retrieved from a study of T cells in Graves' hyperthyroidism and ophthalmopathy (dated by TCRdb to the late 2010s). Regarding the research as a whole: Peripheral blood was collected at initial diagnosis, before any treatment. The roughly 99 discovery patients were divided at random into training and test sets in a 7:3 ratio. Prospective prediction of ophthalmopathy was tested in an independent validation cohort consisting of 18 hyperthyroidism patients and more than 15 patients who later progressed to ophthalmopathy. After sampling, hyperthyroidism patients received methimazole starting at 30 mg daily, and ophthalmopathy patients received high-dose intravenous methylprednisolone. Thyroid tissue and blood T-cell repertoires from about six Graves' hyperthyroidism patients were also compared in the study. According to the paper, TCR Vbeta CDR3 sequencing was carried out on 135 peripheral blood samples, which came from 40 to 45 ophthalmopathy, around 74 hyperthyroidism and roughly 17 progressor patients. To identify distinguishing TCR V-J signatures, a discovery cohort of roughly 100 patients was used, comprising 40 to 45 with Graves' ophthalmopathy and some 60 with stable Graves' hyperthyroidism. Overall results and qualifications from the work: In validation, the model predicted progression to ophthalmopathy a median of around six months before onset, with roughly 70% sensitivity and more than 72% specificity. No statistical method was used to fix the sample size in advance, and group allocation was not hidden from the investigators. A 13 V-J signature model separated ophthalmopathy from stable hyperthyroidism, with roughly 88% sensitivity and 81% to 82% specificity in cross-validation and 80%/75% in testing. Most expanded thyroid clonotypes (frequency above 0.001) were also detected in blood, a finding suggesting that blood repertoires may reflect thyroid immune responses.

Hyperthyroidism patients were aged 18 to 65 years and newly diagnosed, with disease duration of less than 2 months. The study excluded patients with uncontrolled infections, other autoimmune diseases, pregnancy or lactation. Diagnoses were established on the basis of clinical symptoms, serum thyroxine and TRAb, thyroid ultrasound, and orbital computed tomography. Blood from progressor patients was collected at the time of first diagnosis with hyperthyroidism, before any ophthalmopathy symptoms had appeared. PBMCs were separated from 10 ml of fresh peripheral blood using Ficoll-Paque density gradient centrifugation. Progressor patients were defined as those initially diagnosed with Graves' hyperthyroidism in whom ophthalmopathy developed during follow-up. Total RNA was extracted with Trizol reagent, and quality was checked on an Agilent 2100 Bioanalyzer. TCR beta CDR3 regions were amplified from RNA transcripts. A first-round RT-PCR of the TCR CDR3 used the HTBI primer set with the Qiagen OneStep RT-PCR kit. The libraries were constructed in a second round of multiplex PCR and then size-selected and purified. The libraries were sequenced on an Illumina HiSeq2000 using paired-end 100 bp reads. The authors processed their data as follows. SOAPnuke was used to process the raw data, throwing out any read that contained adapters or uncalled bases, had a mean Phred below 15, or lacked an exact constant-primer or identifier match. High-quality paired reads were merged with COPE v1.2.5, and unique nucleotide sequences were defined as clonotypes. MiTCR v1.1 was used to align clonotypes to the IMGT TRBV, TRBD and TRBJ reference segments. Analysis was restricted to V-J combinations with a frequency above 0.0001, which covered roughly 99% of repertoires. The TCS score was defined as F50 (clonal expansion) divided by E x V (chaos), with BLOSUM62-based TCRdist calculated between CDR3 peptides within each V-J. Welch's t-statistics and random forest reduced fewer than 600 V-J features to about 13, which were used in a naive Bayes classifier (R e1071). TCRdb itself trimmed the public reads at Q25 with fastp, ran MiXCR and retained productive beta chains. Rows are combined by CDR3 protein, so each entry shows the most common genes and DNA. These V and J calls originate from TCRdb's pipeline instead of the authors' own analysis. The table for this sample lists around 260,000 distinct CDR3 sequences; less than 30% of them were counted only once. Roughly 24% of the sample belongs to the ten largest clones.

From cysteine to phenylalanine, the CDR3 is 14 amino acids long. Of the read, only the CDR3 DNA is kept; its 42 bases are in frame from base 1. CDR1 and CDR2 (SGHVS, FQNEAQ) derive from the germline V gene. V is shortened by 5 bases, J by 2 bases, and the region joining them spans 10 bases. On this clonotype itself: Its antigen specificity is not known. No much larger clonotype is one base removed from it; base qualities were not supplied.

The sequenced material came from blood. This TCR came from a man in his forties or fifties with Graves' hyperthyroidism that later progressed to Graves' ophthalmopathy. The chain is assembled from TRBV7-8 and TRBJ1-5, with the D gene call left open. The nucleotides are TGTGCCAGCAGCAAAGCTATGGGCAATCAGCCCCAGCATTTT. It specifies CASSKAMGNQPQHF.